One sample yielded the 26 T cell receptor beta chains listed below, sequenced in a study of T cells in Graves' hyperthyroidism and ophthalmopathy. It was RNA transcripts that yielded the amplified TCR beta CDR3 regions. A first-round RT-PCR of the TCR CDR3 used the HTBI primer set. TCRdb ran MiXCR on the multiplex PCR reads and lists one entry per CDR3 protein. Seen here are hundreds of thousands of distinct CDR3 sequences, approximately 14% observed once, and the top ten hold approximately 7.5%. The material sequenced was blood. Receptors were obtained from a woman between 18 and 30 years old with Graves' hyperthyroidism.

This clonotype was detected ten times or more. The chain recombines TRBV5-1 with TRBJ2-2; D is possibly TRBD1 or TRBD2 (5 bases each). The CDR3 contains 14 residues. Trimming left V 5 bases short and J 4 bases short, with 12 bases between. Germline V gene lookup returns CDR1 SGHRS and CDR2 YFSETQ. This CDR3 is CASRGTLTTGELFF. DNA of the CDR3: TGCGCCAGCAGGGGGACCCTGACCACCGGGGAGCTGTTTTTT.

This clonotype was seen at least ten times. This rearrangement joins TRBV20-1 to TRBJ2-3; TRBD1 matches at 8 bases. V lost 1 base to trimming and J lost 2 bases; unmatched junction nucleotides: 5. Germline CDR1 DFQATT, CDR2 SNEGSKA (reference sequence). This CDR3 has 15 amino acids. The CDR3 DNA sequence: TGCAGTGCTAGAGCCGAGACAGGGGTCACAGATACGCAGTATTTT. Encoded protein: CSARAETGVTDTQYF.

There are many counts of this clonotype. The chain recombines TRBV29-1 with TRBJ2-3; D unresolved. Looked up from germline, CDR1 is SQVTM and CDR2 is ANQGSEA. Trimming stripped 6 bases from V and 3 bases from J, with 7 bases between. The CDR3 consists of 11 residues. This CDR3 reads CSVLTTDTQYF. Here the CDR3 DNA reads TGCAGCGTGCTAACAACAGATACGCAGTATTTT.

The gene calls are TRBV20-1 and TRBJ1-1, with 10 bases lining up with TRBD1. V trimming: 1 base; J trimming: 7 bases; junction bases outside the gene matches: 12. The CDR3 loop spans 16 amino acids. Looked up from germline, CDR1 is DFQATT and CDR2 is SNEGSKA (reference sequence). The CDR3 spells CSARAQPGQGTLEAFF. CDR3 nucleotides: TGCAGTGCTAGAGCTCAACCGGGACAGGGGACACTTGAAGCTTTCTTT.

This clonotype has a handful of counts. The chain employs TRBV9 and TRBJ2-7; 8 nucleotides match TRBD1. V was clipped by 3 bases and J by 2 bases; unmatched bases: 7. The germline gives CDR1 SGDLS, CDR2 YYNGEE. This CDR3 comprises 15 residues. CDR3 region: CASSDNRGTAYEQYF. The CDR3 region has the DNA TGTGCCAGCAGCGACAACAGGGGGACAGCCTACGAGCAGTACTTC.

This clonotype has at least ten counts. The rearrangement joins TRBV20-1 to TRBJ2-7, with D tentatively TRBD2 (5 bases). Trimming shortened V by 1 base and J by 3 bases, and 10 bases separated the two germline ends. CDR1 and CDR2 from the germline V gene are DFQATT and SNEGSKA (reference sequence). The CDR3 totals 13 residues. DNA of the CDR3: TGCAGTGCTAGAGGGGAGCGGTTCTACGAGCAGTACTTC. It specifies CSARGERFYEQYF.

This clonotype came up a few times. The chain couples TRBV27 to TRBJ1-2, with 7 bases fitting TRBD1. Germline V gives CDR1 MNHEY, CDR2 SMNVEV (reference sequence). The CDR3 length is 15 residues. After removal of 5 bases from V and 4 bases from J, the junction contained 10 bases not matched to a gene. The CDR3 nucleotides read TGTGCCAGCAGTGGGGACCCGGGACAGATCTATGGCTACACCTTC. Translating it yields CASSGDPGQIYGYTF.

This clonotype was found many times. This chain connects TRBV5-1 to TRBJ2-1; D is tentatively TRBD1 or TRBD2 (5 bases each). Germline lookup yields CDR1 SGHRS and CDR2 YFSETQ. The CDR3 consists of 15 residues. The V end lost 4 bases, the J end lost 7 bases, and 18 bases lay between the germline ends. CDR3 sequence (DNA): TGCGCCAGCAGCCCCTTGGGACCGTCCGGGAATGAGCAGTTCTTC. Its translation is CASSPLGPSGNEQFF.

This clonotype was picked up many times. The CDR3 sequence: CASSSRAAQETQYF. The CDR3 DNA is TGTGCCAGCAGCTCCAGAGCAGCCCAAGAGACCCAGTACTTC. The chain recombines TRBV11-3 with TRBJ2-5, with D unclear. Germline loops: CDR1 SGHNT, CDR2 YENEEA. The V and J ends lost 4 bases and 1 base respectively, with 10 bases between them. The CDR3 runs to 14 residues.

In its sample, this clonotype was seen many times. The gene calls are TRBV3-1 and TRBJ2-5; D is unclear. V was cut by 8 bases and J by 1 base, with 11 bases left in between. The germline gives CDR1 LGHDT, CDR2 YNNKEL (reference sequence). The CDR3 length is 13 residues. CDR3 loop: CASGIMLQETQYF. In DNA form, the CDR3 reads TGTGCCAGCGGGATCATGCTCCAAGAGACCCAGTACTTC.

This CDR3 reads CATEVRDSYGYTF. The CDR3 DNA is TGTGCCACGGAGGTCAGGGATTCCTATGGCTACACCTTC. This chain uses TRBV7-9 with TRBJ1-2, with TRBD1 as a possible D gene (5 bases). Germline V lookup: CDR1 SEHNR, CDR2 FQNEAQ (reference sequence). This CDR3 has 13 residues. Trimming shortened V by 10 bases and J by 4 bases, and 16 bases separated the two germline ends.

At least ten counts were recorded for this clonotype. The chain carries TRBV3-1 and TRBJ2-3; no firm D call. The CDR3 covers 14 residues. Trimming took off 1 base at V and 3 bases at J, with 8 bases between the two ends. From germline, CDR1 is LGHDT and CDR2 YNNKEL (reference sequence). As DNA, the CDR3 is TGTGCCAGCAGCCAAGCTTTGGGGACAGATACGCAGTATTTT. It is translated as CASSQALGTDTQYF.

The V gene is TRBV7-8, the J gene TRBJ2-3, with unresolved D. Trimming stripped 0 bases from V and 3 bases from J, with 13 bases between. Germline CDR1 SGHVS, CDR2 FQNEAQ. The CDR3 sequence is 16 residues long. The CDR3, as DNA: TGTGCCAGCAGCTTAGCCAGCAGGATCAAGACAGATACGCAGTATTTT. Protein product: CASSLASRIKTDTQYF.

This clonotype was detected ten times or more. J is TRBJ1-4 and V is TRBV27, with D perhaps matching TRBD1 (5 bases). V was trimmed by 4 bases and J by 3 bases, leaving 9 bases between them. In germline, CDR1 is MNHEY, CDR2 SMNVEV (reference sequence). This CDR3 is 14 amino acids long. CDR3 loop: CASSSAGSNEKLFF. In DNA form, the CDR3 reads TGTGCCAGCAGTTCGGCAGGGTCTAATGAAAAACTGTTTTTT.

The table lists this clonotype with many counts. The rearrangement links TRBV20-1 to TRBJ2-1; possible D gene TRBD1, 5 bases. Between the trimmed V and J ends, which lost 4 bases and 3 bases, there was a span of 25 bases. Germline-derived CDR1 and CDR2 are DFQATT and SNEGSKA (reference sequence). The CDR3 totals 18 residues. CDR3 protein: CSAIRVPNPSINYNEQFF. CDR3 nucleotides: TGCAGTGCTATCAGGGTCCCCAACCCCTCAATTAACTACAATGAGCAGTTCTTC.

This clonotype was seen a handful of times. The V and J genes are TRBV2 and TRBJ2-2, with D hard to call. The ends were cut back, 9 bases at V and 4 bases at J, with 15 bases in the middle. From germline, CDR1 is SNHLY and CDR2 FYNNEI. This CDR3 contains 14 residues. The CDR3 loop reads CASNINLGTGELFF. The CDR3 coding sequence is TGTGCCAGTAATATAAATCTGGGCACCGGGGAGCTGTTTTTT.

This clonotype appeared a few times. The chain recombines TRBV19 with TRBJ2-2, with TRBD2 matching over 10 bases. This CDR3 spans 16 amino acids. CDR1 is LNHDA, CDR2 SQIVND, per germline (reference sequence). The ends lost 4 bases at V and 3 bases at J; junction bases unmatched: 5. Here the CDR3 reads CASSNLAGDDTGELFF. The CDR3 coding sequence is TGTGCCAGTAGTAACCTAGCGGGAGACGACACCGGGGAGCTGTTTTTT.

This clonotype was seen repeatedly, ten times or more. Here the CDR3 DNA reads TGTGCCAGCAGCTCCCGTAGTTTAGGGCTCTATGGCTACACCTTC. This translates into CASSSRSLGLYGYTF. V gene TRBV7-2 combines with J gene TRBJ1-2, with D unclear. Between the trimmed V and J ends, which lost 4 bases and 4 bases, there was a span of 16 bases. The CDR3 is made up of 15 amino acids. Looked up from germline, CDR1 is SGHTA and CDR2 is FQGNSA.

This clonotype was observed many times. The gene calls are TRBV27 and TRBJ2-7; 8 nucleotides match TRBD2. Trimming cost V 6 bases and J 1 base; bases outside gene matches: 8. The CDR3 has 15 amino acids. CDR1 is MNHEY and CDR2 is SMNVEV in the germline V gene (reference sequence). CDR3 amino acids: CASSPPGLGSYEQYF. The CDR3 DNA follows: TGTGCCAGCAGCCCTCCGGGACTAGGATCCTACGAGCAGTACTTC.

This clonotype was observed at least ten times. This sequence joins TRBV12-3 or TRBV12-4 and TRBJ1-2; TRBD1 agrees at 10 bases. With V trimmed by 4 bases and J by 8 bases, 10 bases remained unmatched. The CDR3 runs 15 residues. This CDR3 reads CASSSHGTGALGYTF. The DNA for the CDR3 is TGTGCCAGCAGTTCTCACGGGACAGGGGCTCTCGGCTACACCTTC.

This clonotype was counted many times. The J gene is TRBJ2-2, the V gene TRBV27, with D possibly being TRBD2 (6 bases). Germline V gives CDR1 MNHEY, CDR2 SMNVEV (reference sequence). Between the trimmed V and J ends, which lost 5 bases and 3 bases, there was a span of 16 bases. The CDR3 has 16 residues. CDR3 protein: CASSRGTWGDTGELFF. The CDR3 DNA reads as TGTGCCAGCAGTCGGGGGACTTGGGGGGACACCGGGGAGCTGTTTTTT.

At least ten counts were recorded for this clonotype. This sequence joins TRBV6-5 and TRBJ1-5, with unresolved D. Trimming cost V 2 bases and J 0 bases, with 8 bases left between them. The CDR3 sequence is 15 residues long. The germline gives CDR1 MNHEY, CDR2 SVGAGI. The CDR3 DNA follows: TGTGCCAGCAGTTACCGGGGAGATAGCAATCAGCCCCAGCATTTT. Amino acid sequence: CASSYRGDSNQPQHF.

V is TRBV19 and J is TRBJ2-1; 9 nucleotides agree with TRBD2. Germline V CDR1 and CDR2: LNHDA, SQIVND (reference sequence). The CDR3 contains 14 residues. V was clipped by 2 bases and J by 9 bases; unmatched bases: 5. This CDR3 reads CASSIWGGRVEQFF. As DNA, the CDR3 is TGTGCCAGTAGTATATGGGGCGGGAGGGTTGAGCAGTTCTTC.

This clonotype was detected many times. The V gene is TRBV12-5, the J gene TRBJ2-1; D unclear. The V end lost 3 bases, the J end lost 4 bases, and 4 bases lay between the germline ends. Germline V gene sequence: CDR1 LGHNT, CDR2 FRNRAP. The CDR3 sequence is 12 residues long. The CDR3 DNA follows: TGTGCTAGTGGTTTAGGGTACAATGAGCAGTTCTTC. Its protein product is CASGLGYNEQFF. The full variable domain, completed using reference TRBV12-5 and TRBJ2-1, is DARVTQTPRHKVTEMGQEVTMRCQPILGHNTVFWYRQTMMQGLELLAYFRNRAPLDDSGMPKDRFSAEMPDATLATLKIQPSEPRDSAVYFCASGLGYNEQFFGPGTRLTVL.

The rearrangement links TRBV4-2 to TRBJ2-1; D might be TRBD1 or TRBD2, each matching 5 bases. The CDR3 is made up of 15 amino acids. From germline, CDR1 is LGHNA and CDR2 YNFKEQ. V lost 1 base and J lost 4, with 11 bases in between. CDR3 in DNA: TGTGCCAGCAGCCAAGCCACCGGGGCATACAATGAGCAGTTCTTC. Residues: CASSQATGAYNEQFF.

This clonotype was seen repeatedly, ten times or more. V usage is TRBV29-1 and J usage is TRBJ2-4, with D perhaps assigned TRBD1 or TRBD2 (6 bases each). In germline, CDR1 is SQVTM, CDR2 ANQGSEA. The V end lost 5 bases, the J end lost 6 bases, and 14 bases lay between the germline ends. The CDR3 contains 13 residues. The CDR3 sequence: CSVSSGARNIQYF. In DNA form, the CDR3 reads TGCAGCGTTTCCTCGGGGGCTAGAAACATTCAGTACTTC.